The text below deals with one T cell receptor (beta chain). Its antigen is currently unknown. The sample belongs to a study of beta chain features in type 1 diabetes. Regarding the study as a whole: A closer apparent resemblance between naive, central memory and Treg TCRB repertoires was seen in patients than in healthy donors.

Isolation of CD4+ naive, central memory, regulatory and stem cell-like memory cells was achieved by sorting via CD45RO/CCR7/CD25/CD127/CD95/CD27. The isolated RNA, all of it, was reverse transcribed, so expressed TCRB transcripts were what got sequenced. Read counts averaged around 3.5 million for samples of naive, central memory and regulatory T cells. Some clones are missing from TCRdb's copy, which holds only in-frame ones; the method was immunoSEQ multiplex PCR. The sample gives about 360,000 clones, roughly 12% of which show up once; about 0.017% is in the top ten. This CDR3 is built from 16 residues. V was shortened by 0 bases and J by 0 bases, with 12 bases between the two germline ends. In germline, CDR1 is MNHEY, CDR2 SVGAGI.

This sequence originates from a man younger than 35 in good health. The sequenced sample consisted of naive CD4+ T cells from blood. This chain connects TRBV6-5 to TRBJ2-7; D is possibly TRBD2 (5 bases). The CDR3 DNA reads as TGTGCCAGCAGTTACTCATGGCGGAGCGGCTCCTACGAGCAGTACTTC. Its translation is CASSYSWRSGSYEQYF.